The 29 T cell receptor beta chains presented below share a single source sample, sequenced in a study of T cells expressing NK-cell markers. TCRdb re-called the 5' RACE reads and gives one entry per CDR3 protein, without DNA. The sample has a few hundred thousand distinct CDR3 sequences. The material sequenced was blood T cells: a sorted CD56 or NKG2C T cell subset, CD4+ or CD8+ T cells, or bulk PBMC T cells (not recorded which). The receptor source for this set is a woman aged 45-59 years in good health.

The V call is TRBV7-9, the J call TRBJ2-1; the TRBD2 assignment by TCRdb is unverifiable without DNA. The CDR3 loop spans 18 amino acids. Germline loops: CDR1 SEHNR, CDR2 FQNEAQ (reference sequence). Here the CDR3 reads CASSSTSGTSGSKNEQFF.

V gene TRBV29-1 combines with J gene TRBJ2-5; TCRdb proposes TRBD2, but this gene call is untestable without DNA. The germline V gene has CDR1 SQVTM and CDR2 ANQGSEA. The CDR3 runs 13 residues. The CDR3 loop reads CSVRASGQETQYF.

The rearrangement uses TRBV19 and TRBJ1-4; TCRdb returns TRBD1, unconfirmable since there is no DNA. The length of the CDR3 is 19 residues. CDR1 is LNHDA, CDR2 SQIVND, per germline (reference sequence). This CDR3 reads CASSTRTGATRSTNEKLFF.

The chain is built from TRBV11-3 and TRBJ2-5. Germline V gives CDR1 SGHNT, CDR2 YENEEA. The CDR3 sequence is 13 residues long. The CDR3 protein is CASSLDLVETQYF.

This CDR3 is CASSLGPPGQGAREQFF. The genes are TRBV7-9 and TRBJ2-1; TCRdb gives TRBD1 as the D gene, but with no DNA this cannot be confirmed. Germline V lookup: CDR1 SEHNR, CDR2 FQNEAQ (reference sequence). The CDR3 runs to 17 residues.

The chain links TRBV30 to TRBJ1-1. Germline V lookup: CDR1 GTSNPN, CDR2 SVGIG (reference sequence). The CDR3 is 12 residues long. The CDR3 sequence: CAGLIMNTEAFF.

The rearrangement uses TRBV24-1 and TRBJ2-2; no DNA is available, so the TRBD1 call from TCRdb remains unchecked. In germline, CDR1 is KGHDR, CDR2 SFDVKD. CDR3 size: 13 residues. Here the CDR3 reads CATRGGPGGELFF.

The V call is TRBV11-3, the J call TRBJ2-5; TCRdb's D gene call, TRBD2, goes unchecked for lack of DNA. The CDR3 sequence is 17 residues long. Germline CDR1 and CDR2: SGHNT and YENEEA. CDR3 loop: CASSPFNQGTSGRDQYF.

The J gene is TRBJ2-3, the V gene TRBV5-1; with no DNA, the TCRdb D assignment of TRBD2 cannot be verified. This CDR3 contains 13 residues. Germline assignment: CDR1 SGHRS and CDR2 YFSETQ. The CDR3 sequence: CASTTGGPDTQYF. The full variable domain, rest sourced from reference TRBV5-1 and TRBJ2-3, is KAGVTQTPRYLIKTRGQQVTLSCSPISGHRSVSWYQQTPGQGLQFLFEYFSETQRNKGNFPGRFSGRQFSNSRSEMNVSTLELGDSALYLCASTTGGPDTQYFGPGTRLTVL.

This chain links TRBV11-2 with TRBJ2-3; TCRdb's D gene call, TRBD2, goes unchecked for lack of DNA. The CDR3 extends over 18 amino acids. The V gene's germline CDR1 is SGHAT and CDR2 FQNNGV. CDR3 sequence reads: CASSWPGLAVRLTDTQYF.

This chain joins TRBV5-1 and TRBJ2-5; as DNA is missing, the TRBD1 call by TCRdb cannot be tested. CDR3 size: 16 residues. Germline V gives CDR1 SGHRS, CDR2 YFSETQ. CDR3 region: CASSPEGVPDQETQYF.

The gene calls are TRBV29-1 and TRBJ1-2; TCRdb's assignment of TRBD1 cannot be checked, as there is no DNA. The germline V gene encodes CDR1 SQVTM and CDR2 ANQGSEA. The CDR3 consists of 13 residues. The CDR3 reads CSVVLQGASGYTF.

This sequence joins TRBV20-1 and TRBJ2-1; TCRdb selects TRBD1, and the lack of DNA leaves this call unchecked. Germline V gives CDR1 DFQATT, CDR2 SNEGSKA (reference sequence). The CDR3 totals 12 residues. CDR3 sequence: CSAGTEHNEQFF.

The chain uses TRBV10-1 and TRBJ2-2; TCRdb's D call of TRBD2 is untestable without DNA. The CDR3 is 15 residues long. Looked up from germline, CDR1 is WNHNN and CDR2 is SYGVQD (reference sequence). The CDR3: CASSESVHSGGELFF.

This chain uses TRBV11-2 with TRBJ1-2; TCRdb returns TRBD1, unconfirmable since there is no DNA. Germline CDR1 is SGHAT and CDR2 is FQNNGV. This CDR3 is 15 amino acids long. CDR3 residues: CASSLDGTGPYGYTF.

This chain's CDR3 is CSAPIPSGISTDTQYF. The chain joins TRBV20-1 to TRBJ2-3. This CDR3 region has 16 residues. Per germline, CDR1 DFQATT and CDR2 SNEGSKA (reference sequence).

This chain links TRBV10-3 with TRBJ2-3; TCRdb's assignment of TRBD1 cannot be checked, as there is no DNA. The CDR3 runs 14 residues. Germline V gene data show CDR1 as ENHRY and CDR2 as SYGVKD. The CDR3 sequence is CAIRAPGGADTQYF.

The chain carries TRBV30 and TRBJ2-5; the TCRdb call, TRBD2, lacks DNA for checking. CDR3 length: 13 residues. The germline CDR1 and CDR2 sequences are GTSNPN and SVGIG (reference sequence). The CDR3 spells CAWRAGGLETQYF.

The CDR3 spells CASSLVQGTGSNSPLHF. This chain connects TRBV7-8 to TRBJ1-6; the TCRdb D gene call, TRBD1, has no DNA to confirm it. CDR3 length: 17 residues. Germline V gives CDR1 SGHVS, CDR2 FQNEAQ.

The rearrangement uses TRBV6-6 and TRBJ2-3. The CDR3 sequence is 13 residues long. In germline, CDR1 is MNHNY, CDR2 SVGAGI (reference sequence). CDR3 in amino acids: CASSTQVAWTQYF.

The rearrangement links TRBV7-8 to TRBJ2-3; TCRdb designates TRBD2, a call that cannot be tested without DNA. Looked up from germline, CDR1 is SGHVS and CDR2 is FQNEAQ. This CDR3 is built from 16 residues. CDR3: CASSVGLLWGTDTQYF. Variable domain in full (rest from reference TRBV7-8 and TRBJ2-3): GAGVSQSPRYKVAKRGQDVALRCDPISGHVSLFWYQQALGQGPEFLTYFQNEAQLDKSGLPSDRFFAERPEGSVSTLKIQRTQQEDSAVYLCASSVGLLWGTDTQYFGPGTRLTVL.

This chain links TRBV6-5 with TRBJ1-1. This CDR3 comprises 14 residues. CDR1 MNHEY and CDR2 SVGAGI come from the germline V gene. CDR3 loop: CASSFNMRDTEAFF.

The rearrangement links TRBV7-9 to TRBJ2-1; the TRBD2 assignment by TCRdb is unverifiable without DNA. Germline V gives CDR1 SEHNR, CDR2 FQNEAQ (reference sequence). This CDR3 comprises 18 residues. The CDR3 reads CASSWGTFKAGLYNEQFF.

The gene calls are TRBV27 and TRBJ2-5; TCRdb reports TRBD2, a call that lacks DNA to check it against. The CDR3 runs 16 residues. From germline, CDR1 is MNHEY and CDR2 SMNVEV (reference sequence). CDR3 in amino acids: CASSFYRGAGEETQYF.

The chain employs TRBV4-1 and TRBJ1-3; no DNA is available, so the TRBD1 call from TCRdb remains unchecked. The CDR3 is 15 amino acids. Germline V gene data show CDR1 as MGHRA and CDR2 as YSYEKL. The CDR3 loop reads CASSQPTSGKNTIYF.

The chain employs TRBV27 and TRBJ2-5; without DNA, the TCRdb call of TRBD2 cannot be checked. CDR1 MNHEY and CDR2 SMNVEV come from the germline V gene (reference sequence). This CDR3 is 14 amino acids long. The CDR3: CASSLRTSWETQYF.

This chain links TRBV7-9 with TRBJ1-2. The CDR3 is 14 amino acids. Germline V gives CDR1 SEHNR, CDR2 FQNEAQ (reference sequence). The CDR3 here is CASSPAWIDYGYTF.

The rearrangement links TRBV11-2 to TRBJ2-1. This CDR3 has 15 residues. Per germline, CDR1 SGHAT and CDR2 FQNNGV. Here the CDR3 reads CASSTRQDTYNEQFF.

J is TRBJ2-1 and V is TRBV4-2; checking the TCRdb D call of TRBD2 is not possible without DNA. This CDR3 has 16 amino acids. Germline CDR1 is LGHNA and CDR2 is YNFKEQ. CDR3 sequence reads: CASSQIAASIYNEQFF.